A selection of T cell receptor beta chains follows, all from one sample in a study of T-cell memory formation after mild COVID-19. TCRdb re-derived calls from the 5' RACE reads in MiXCR, one entry per CDR3 protein. The sample carries fewer than 90,000 distinct CDR3 sequences, approximately 13% recorded once. The source material was PBMCs or a T cell subset sorted from them (not recorded which). These receptors all come from an adult woman who had mild COVID-19 (a few samples of this study predate the infection). Cell type and time point are not known. Each CDR3 is given with its conserved first and last residue. The order of the fields is D gene, V gene, J gene, clone size, CDR3 DNA, CDR3 protein. A D gene is named only where the DNA matches it firmly. The size field is filled for only some rows; it gives once, few, many or a size class.

-,TRBV10-3,TRBJ2-7,few,TGTGCCATCAGTGTCGGAGGCCGAAACTACGAGCAGTACTTC,CAISVGGRNYEQYF
-,TRBV6-5,TRBJ1-1,-,TGTGCCAGCAAACACCGACAGTTGCGAGGGAACACTGAAGCTTTCTTT,CASKHRQLRGNTEAFF
-,TRBV9,TRBJ1-1,-,TGTGCCAGCAGCCCCCGGACACGCGCTGAAGCTTTCTTT,CASSPRTRAEAFF
-,TRBV12-5,TRBJ2-1,few,TGTGCTAGTGGCCCGGGACAAGGGATGTACAATGAGCAGTTCTTC,CASGPGQGMYNEQFF
TRBD2,TRBV6-5,TRBJ2-3,-,TGTGCCAGCAGTCTCGGACTAGCGGGAGATGGAGATACGCAGTATTTT,CASSLGLAGDGDTQYF
-,TRBV11-2,TRBJ2-3,few,TGTGCCAGCAGCTTCGGGGCCTCCTTTGGCACAGATACGCAGTATTTT,CASSFGASFGTDTQYF
TRBD1,TRBV20-1,TRBJ2-7,few,TGCAGTGCTGAGGACAGGGGCCAATCCTACGAGCAGTACTTC,CSAEDRGQSYEQYF
TRBD2,TRBV4-1,TRBJ2-1,once,TGCGCCAGCAGCCAAGAGGGACTAGCGGGGATCAATGAGCAGTTCTTC,CASSQEGLAGINEQFF
-,TRBV7-9,TRBJ2-2,-,TGTGCCAGCAGCGCCCAACAGGGATCCCAAGGGGGGGAGCTGTTTTTT,CASSAQQGSQGGELFF
-,TRBV28,TRBJ2-3,few,TGTGCCAGCAGCCGGCCATCAGATACGCAGTATTTT,CASSRPSDTQYF
TRBD1,TRBV29-1,TRBJ1-1,few,TGCAGCGTTGTTGGGACAGGGGGTTTCAACACTGAAGCTTTCTTT,CSVVGTGGFNTEAFF
TRBD2,TRBV9,TRBJ2-5,-,TGTGCCAGCAGCCACCCCGGTGGGCTAGCGGGACGCCAAGAGACCCAGTACTTC,CASSHPGGLAGRQETQYF
-,TRBV7-8,TRBJ1-6,-,TGTGCCAGCAGCTCAGGCGGTTCACCCCTCCACTTT,CASSSGGSPLHF
-,TRBV4-1,TRBJ1-2,few,TGCGCCAGCAGCCAAGCGACAGCAGCTAACTATGGCTACACCTTC,CASSQATAANYGYTF
-,TRBV12-3/TRBV12-4,TRBJ1-1,-,TGTGCCAGCAGTTTTATTGGGGGACCGGGCACTGAAGCTTTCTTT,CASSFIGGPGTEAFF
TRBD2,TRBV7-6,TRBJ2-3,-,TGTGCCAGCAGTATAGCGGGGGGGCCCACAGATACGCAGTATTTT,CASSIAGGPTDTQYF